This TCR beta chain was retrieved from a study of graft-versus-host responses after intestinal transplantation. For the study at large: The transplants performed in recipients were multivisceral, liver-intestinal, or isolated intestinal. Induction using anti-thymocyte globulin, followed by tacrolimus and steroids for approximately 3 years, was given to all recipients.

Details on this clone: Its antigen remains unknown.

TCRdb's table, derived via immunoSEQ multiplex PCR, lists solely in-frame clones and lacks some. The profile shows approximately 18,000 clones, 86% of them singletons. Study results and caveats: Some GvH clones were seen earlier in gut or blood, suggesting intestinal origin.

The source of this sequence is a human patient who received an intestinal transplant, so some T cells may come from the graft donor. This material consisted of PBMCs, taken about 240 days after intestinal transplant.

CDR3 residues: CASSARGVEGYTF. The CDR3 DNA reads TGTGCCAGCAGTGCCCGGGGGGTGGAGGGCTACACCTTC. The V call is TRBV2, the J call TRBJ1-2; D perhaps matches TRBD1 (5 bases). This CDR3 spans 13 amino acids. Trimming shortened V by 4 bases and J by 8 bases, and 14 bases separated the two germline ends. Germline CDR1 reads SNHLY; CDR2 reads FYNNEI.